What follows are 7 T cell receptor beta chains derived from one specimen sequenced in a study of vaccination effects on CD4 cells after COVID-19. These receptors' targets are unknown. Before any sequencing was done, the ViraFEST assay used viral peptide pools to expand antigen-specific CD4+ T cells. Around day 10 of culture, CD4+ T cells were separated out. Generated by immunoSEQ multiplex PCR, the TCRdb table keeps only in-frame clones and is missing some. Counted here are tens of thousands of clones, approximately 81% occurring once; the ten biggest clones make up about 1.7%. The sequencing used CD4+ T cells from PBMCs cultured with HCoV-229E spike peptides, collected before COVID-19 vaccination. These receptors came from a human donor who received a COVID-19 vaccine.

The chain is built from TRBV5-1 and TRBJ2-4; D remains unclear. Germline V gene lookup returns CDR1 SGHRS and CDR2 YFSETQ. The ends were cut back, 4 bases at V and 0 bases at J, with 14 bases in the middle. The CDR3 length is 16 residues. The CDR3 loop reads CASSLSPVLAKNIQYF. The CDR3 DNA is TGCGCCAGCAGCCTATCCCCAGTCCTAGCCAAAAACATTCAGTACTTC.

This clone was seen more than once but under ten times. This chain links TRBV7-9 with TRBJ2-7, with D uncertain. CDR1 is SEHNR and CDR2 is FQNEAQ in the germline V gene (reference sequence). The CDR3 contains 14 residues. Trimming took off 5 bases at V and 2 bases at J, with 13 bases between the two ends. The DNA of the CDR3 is TGTGCCAGCAGCCGTCCCGGGCCTCCCTACGAGCAGTACGTC. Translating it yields CASSRPGPPYEQYV.

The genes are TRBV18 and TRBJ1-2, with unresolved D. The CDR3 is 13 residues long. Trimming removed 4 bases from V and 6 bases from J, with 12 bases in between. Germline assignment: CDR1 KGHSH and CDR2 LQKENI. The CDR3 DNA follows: TGTGCCAGCTCACAATTACACTCGGATGGCTACACCTTC. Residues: CASSQLHSDGYTF.

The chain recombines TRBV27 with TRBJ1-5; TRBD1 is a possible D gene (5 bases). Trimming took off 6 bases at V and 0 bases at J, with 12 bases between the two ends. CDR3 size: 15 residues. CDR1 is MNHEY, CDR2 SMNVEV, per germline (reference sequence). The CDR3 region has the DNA TGTGCCAGCAGGCCCAGGGTAGCTAGCAATCAGCCCCAGCATTTT. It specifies CASRPRVASNQPQHF.

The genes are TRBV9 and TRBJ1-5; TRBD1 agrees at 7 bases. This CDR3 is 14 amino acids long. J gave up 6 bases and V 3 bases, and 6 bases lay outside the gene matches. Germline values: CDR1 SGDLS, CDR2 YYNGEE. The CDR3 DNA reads TGTGCCAGCAGCGCGAGACAGGGCACTCAGCCCCAGCATTTT. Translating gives CASSARQGTQPQHF.

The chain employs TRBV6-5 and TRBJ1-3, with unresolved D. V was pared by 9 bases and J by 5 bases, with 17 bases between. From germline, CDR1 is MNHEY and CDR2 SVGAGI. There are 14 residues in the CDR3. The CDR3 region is CASKRSKGRNTIYF. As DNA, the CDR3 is TGTGCCAGTAAAAGATCTAAAGGAAGAAACACCATATATTTT.

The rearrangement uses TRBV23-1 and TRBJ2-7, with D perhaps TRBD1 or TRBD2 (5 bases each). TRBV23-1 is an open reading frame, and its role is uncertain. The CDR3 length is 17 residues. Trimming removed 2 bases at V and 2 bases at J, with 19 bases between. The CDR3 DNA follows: TGCGCCAGCAGTCAAGAGGGTCAACAGGCCGATGCCTACGAGCAGTACGTC. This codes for CASSQEGQQADAYEQYV.